These 27 T cell receptor beta chains came from one sample sequenced in a study of T cell changes during pregnancy in multiple sclerosis. Only in-frame clones appear in the TCRdb table, and some are missing; sequencing was by immunoSEQ multiplex PCR. The repertoire consists of tens of thousands of clones, with 80% to 90% occurring once and the leading ten covering 0.55% to 0.65%. Here the sequenced sample was CD4+ T cells from peripheral blood mononuclear cells, taken before pregnancy. These receptors were obtained from a female donor with multiple sclerosis, enrolled in a pregnancy study.

The chain couples TRBV5-1 to TRBJ2-1; TRBD2 might be the D (6 bases). Germline loops: CDR1 SGHRS, CDR2 YFSETQ. Trimming removed 4 bases at V and 5 bases at J, with 22 bases between. The CDR3 is 17 amino acids. In DNA form, the CDR3 reads TGCGCCAGCAGCCCCGGGCCTCGCGGGGTAAAACACAATGAGCAGTTCTTC. Translated, it gives CASSPGPRGVKHNEQFF.

The V gene is TRBV7-3, the J gene TRBJ2-2; 8 bases align to TRBD1. V lost 6 bases, J lost 1 base, and 1 base stayed unmatched. Germline assignment: CDR1 SGHTA and CDR2 FQGTGA. CDR3 length equals 14 residues. In DNA form, the CDR3 reads TGTGCCAGCAGAGGGACAGGGAACACCGGGGAGCTGTTTTTT. It encodes CASRGTGNTGELFF.

V usage is TRBV20-1 and J usage is TRBJ2-3; a possible D gene is TRBD1 (6 bases). Per the germline V gene, CDR1 is DFQATT and CDR2 is SNEGSKA (reference sequence). The ends were cut back, 8 bases at V and 2 bases at J, with 8 bases in the middle. The CDR3 totals 11 residues. CDR3 nucleotides: TGCAGTTGGGACATCACAGATACGCAGTATTTT. This sequence encodes CSWDITDTQYF.

This chain joins TRBV7-7 and TRBJ2-5; D gene unclear. Germline CDR1 SSHAT, CDR2 FNYEAQ (reference sequence). This CDR3 region has 12 residues. V was shortened by 5 bases and J by 0 bases, with 4 bases between the two germline ends. Here the CDR3 reads CASSPNQETQYF. Here the CDR3 DNA reads TGTGCCAGCAGCCCCAACCAAGAGACCCAGTACTTC.

The J gene is TRBJ1-1, the V gene TRBV2; D gene ambiguous. The CDR3 loop spans 13 amino acids. The germline V and J ends were trimmed by 6 bases and 0 bases, with 8 bases remaining between them. Per germline, CDR1 SNHLY and CDR2 FYNNEI. CDR3 nucleotide sequence: TGTGCCAGCAGGACTACAGTGAACACTGAAGCTTTCTTT. Its protein product is CASRTTVNTEAFF.

The chain uses TRBV6-6 and TRBJ1-5, with 8 bases aligning to TRBD1. In germline, CDR1 is MNHNY, CDR2 SVGAGI (reference sequence). The V gene end was trimmed by 6 bases and the J gene end by 1 base; junction bases not matched to a gene: 5. The CDR3 loop spans 15 amino acids. The CDR3 reads CASRSTGGSNQPQHF. CDR3 sequence (DNA): TGTGCCAGCAGGTCTACAGGGGGGAGCAATCAGCCCCAGCATTTT.

This chain connects TRBV12-5 to TRBJ2-3, with 12 bases matching TRBD2. The CDR3 has 16 residues. Losses at the gene ends were 5 bases for V and 4 bases for J; bases not matched to a gene: 7. Germline V gives CDR1 LGHNT, CDR2 FRNRAP. The CDR3: CASGVRLAGEADTQYF. Written as DNA, the CDR3 is TGTGCTAGTGGTGTCCGACTAGCGGGAGAAGCAGATACGCAGTATTTT.

This clone was recorded once. The chain carries TRBV2 and TRBJ1-5; TRBD1 matches 9 bases. V was pared by 6 bases and J by 5 bases, with 2 bases of the junction left unmatched. The CDR3 sequence is 13 residues long. Per germline, CDR1 SNHLY and CDR2 FYNNEI. CDR3 nucleotide sequence: TGTGCCAGCAGGGGACAGGGCGATCAGCCCCAGCATTTT. Translated: CASRGQGDQPQHF.

This clone has only one observation. The V gene is TRBV5-1, the J gene TRBJ1-4; 8 nucleotides align to TRBD1. The CDR3 is 17 amino acids. Germline CDR1 reads SGHRS; CDR2 reads YFSETQ. V lost 1 base and J lost 10; bases outside the gene matches: 15. CDR3 sequence (DNA): TGCGCCAGCAGCTTGACGGCAGGGGGCGAGACATCCGGAAAACTGTTTTTT. Amino acids: CASSLTAGGETSGKLFF.

V usage is TRBV9 and J usage is TRBJ2-7; 9 bases are shared with TRBD1. Germline V CDR1 and CDR2: SGDLS, YYNGEE. V gave up 1 base and J gave up 5 bases; unmatched junction bases: 10. The CDR3 runs to 16 residues. The CDR3 bases are TGTGCCAGCAGCGTACGCCAGGACAGGGGCTTGGACGAGCAGTACTTC. Its translation: CASSVRQDRGLDEQYF.

The chain uses TRBV4-3 and TRBJ1-3; no firm D call. The CDR3 runs 14 residues. The ends were cut back, 0 bases at V and 1 base at J, with 4 bases in the middle. Germline V lookup: CDR1 LGHNA, CDR2 YSLEER. In nucleotides, the CDR3 is TGCGCCAGCAGCCAAGAAACATCTGGAAACACCATATATTTT. This translates into CASSQETSGNTIYF.

The chain links TRBV5-1 to TRBJ2-3; D might be TRBD1 (5 bases). Trimming left V 3 bases short and J 5 bases short, with 13 bases between. This CDR3 has 14 amino acids. Germline CDR1 SGHRS, CDR2 YFSETQ. The DNA of the CDR3 is TGCGCCAGCAGCTCCAGGGTTAGGGGAGATACGCAGTATTTT. Its protein is CASSSRVRGDTQYF. Complete variable domain (other parts from reference TRBV5-1 and TRBJ2-3): KAGVTQTPRYLIKTRGQQVTLSCSPISGHRSVSWYQQTPGQGLQFLFEYFSETQRNKGNFPGRFSGRQFSNSRSEMNVSTLELGDSALYLCASSSRVRGDTQYFGPGTRLTVL.

The chain carries TRBV19 and TRBJ1-2; no definite D call. Trimming cost V 5 bases and J 2 bases, with 9 bases left between them. This CDR3 spans 13 amino acids. Germline values: CDR1 LNHDA, CDR2 SQIVND (reference sequence). CDR3 DNA sequence: TGTGCCAGTAGTCAGGCTACGAACTATGGCTACACCTTC. Translating gives CASSQATNYGYTF.

V is TRBV2 and J is TRBJ1-5; D is perhaps TRBD1 (6 bases). Germline CDR1 reads SNHLY; CDR2 reads FYNNEI. The V end was cut by 8 bases, the J end by 6 bases, with 20 bases between. The CDR3 is 15 residues long. The CDR3 here is CASQRGGRAGQPQHF. The DNA of the CDR3 is TGTGCCAGCCAGCGGGGGGGCAGGGCGGGTCAGCCCCAGCATTTT.

This chain joins TRBV18 and TRBJ2-7; possible D gene TRBD2, 6 bases. Trimming took off 1 base at V and 2 bases at J, with 18 bases between the two ends. This CDR3 is built from 17 residues. The germline V gene encodes CDR1 KGHSH and CDR2 LQKENI. For the CDR3, the DNA is TGTGCCAGCTCACCACGAGGTCAGGCAGGAGGGCCCTACGAGCAGTACTTC. Protein: CASSPRGQAGGPYEQYF.

The J gene is TRBJ2-7, the V gene TRBV11-3; 11 positions agree with TRBD2. From germline, CDR1 is SGHNT and CDR2 YENEEA. The CDR3 totals 16 residues. With V trimmed by 1 base and J by 1 base, 3 bases remained unmatched. The CDR3 DNA sequence: TGTGCCAGCAGCTTAGGGCTAGCGGGAGGATCCTACGAGCAGTACTTC. Residues: CASSLGLAGGSYEQYF.

This clone occurred once. The chain couples TRBV10-3 to TRBJ1-1; 10 bases align to TRBD1. The CDR3 is 15 amino acids. Germline values: CDR1 ENHRY, CDR2 SYGVKD. The V gene end was trimmed by 6 bases and the J gene end by 1 base; junction bases not matched to a gene: 5. The CDR3 protein is CAIRGGQGQNTEAFF. The CDR3, as DNA: TGTGCCATCAGAGGGGGACAGGGGCAGAACACTGAAGCTTTCTTT.

The V call is TRBV5-1, the J call TRBJ2-1, with TRBD2 as a possible D gene (6 bases). Trimming pared 1 base from V and 8 bases from J, leaving 16 bases between. Germline CDR1 reads SGHRS; CDR2 reads YFSETQ. CDR3 length equals 15 residues. CDR3 region: CASSLSGDVRYEQFF. The CDR3 bases are TGCGCCAGCAGCTTGTCGGGAGACGTAAGGTATGAGCAGTTCTTC.

This chain links TRBV2 with TRBJ2-5, with a possible D match to TRBD1 (6 bases). This CDR3 comprises 15 residues. Germline loops: CDR1 SNHLY, CDR2 FYNNEI. The V end was cut by 6 bases, the J end by 4 bases, with 18 bases between. CDR3 protein: CASRNRAEPGETQYF. CDR3 bases: TGTGCCAGCAGAAACAGGGCGGAACCTGGAGAGACCCAGTACTTC.

The chain couples TRBV19 to TRBJ1-1; D perhaps matches TRBD1 (6 bases). This CDR3 is 17 amino acids long. Trimming shortened V by 4 bases and J by 0 bases, and 18 bases separated the two germline ends. The germline CDR1 and CDR2 sequences are LNHDA and SQIVND (reference sequence). The CDR3 sequence: CASSRSYGQSMNTEAFF. CDR3 sequence (DNA): TGTGCCAGTAGTAGGTCTTATGGACAGTCCATGAACACTGAAGCTTTCTTT.

The chain recombines TRBV6-5 with TRBJ2-7; TRBD1 matches 10 bases. The CDR3 runs to 15 residues. The germline CDR1 and CDR2 sequences are MNHEY and SVGAGI. V lost 5 bases and J lost 3; bases outside the gene matches: 7. CDR3 loop: CASSKPGQGHYEQYF. CDR3 DNA sequence: TGTGCCAGCAGTAAGCCGGGACAGGGGCACTACGAGCAGTACTTC.

The chain has TRBV30 and TRBJ1-1; unclear D gene. V lost 0 bases and J 0 bases, leaving 8 bases between the germline ends. The germline V gene encodes CDR1 GTSNPN and CDR2 SVGIG (reference sequence). The CDR3 spans 14 residues. The chain's CDR3 is CAWSVYGVNTEAFF. The DNA for the CDR3 is TGTGCCTGGAGTGTATATGGAGTGAACACTGAAGCTTTCTTT.

With regard to this clone: Additional DNA sequences in this sample encode the identical CDR3. The chain carries TRBV6-6 and TRBJ1-4; 9 bases match TRBD1. CDR3 length: 13 residues. J gave up 8 bases and V 2 bases, and 0 bases lay outside the gene matches. Germline V gives CDR1 MNHNY, CDR2 SVGAGI (reference sequence). The CDR3 loop is CASSYGTGEKLFF. The CDR3 DNA follows: TGTGCCAGCAGTTACGGGACAGGGGAAAAACTGTTTTTT.

The gene calls are TRBV7-9 and TRBJ2-3; TRBD2 might be the D (5 bases). Germline V CDR1 and CDR2: SEHNR, FQNEAQ (reference sequence). V lost 2 bases, J lost 0 bases, and 18 bases lay in between. CDR3 length equals 18 residues. The CDR3 nucleotides are TGTGCCAGCAGCTTAAACTTGGGCCAGGCGGGTAGCACAGATACGCAGTATTTT. This translates into CASSLNLGQAGSTDTQYF.

The chain recombines TRBV5-1 with TRBJ2-3; possible D gene TRBD1, 5 bases. This CDR3 region has 16 residues. V lost 4 bases and J lost 1, with 16 bases in between. Germline values: CDR1 SGHRS, CDR2 YFSETQ. The CDR3 spells CASSLGVAQGTDTQYF. The CDR3 nucleotides are TGCGCCAGCAGCCTGGGCGTGGCACAGGGCACAGATACGCAGTATTTT.

The chain carries TRBV27 and TRBJ2-1, with 7 bases aligning to TRBD2. Germline trimming cut 3 bases from V and 6 bases from J; bases unmatched to any gene: 2. Germline values: CDR1 MNHEY, CDR2 SMNVEV (reference sequence). This CDR3 contains 13 residues. This CDR3 reads CASSFREGNEQFF. The CDR3 DNA sequence: TGTGCCAGCAGTTTTAGGGAGGGCAATGAGCAGTTCTTC.

The J gene is TRBJ1-4, the V gene TRBV7-2; D might be TRBD1 (6 bases). The V gene's germline CDR1 is SGHTA and CDR2 FQGNSA. Deletions cut 2 bases from V and 5 bases from J, with 15 bases between. The CDR3 totals 16 residues. The CDR3 nucleotides read TGTGCCAGCAGCTTACGACTTCGGACAGCAAATGAAAAACTGTTTTTT. It translates to CASSLRLRTANEKLFF.